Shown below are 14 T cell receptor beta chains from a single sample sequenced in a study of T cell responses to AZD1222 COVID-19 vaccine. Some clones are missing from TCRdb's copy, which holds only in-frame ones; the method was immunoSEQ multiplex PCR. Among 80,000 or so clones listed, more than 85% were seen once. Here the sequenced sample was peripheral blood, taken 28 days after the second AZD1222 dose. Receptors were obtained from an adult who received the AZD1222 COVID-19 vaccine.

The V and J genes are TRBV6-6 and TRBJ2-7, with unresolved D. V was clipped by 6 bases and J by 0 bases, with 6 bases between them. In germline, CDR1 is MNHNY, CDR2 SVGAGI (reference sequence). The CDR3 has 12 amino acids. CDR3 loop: CASREYSYEQYF. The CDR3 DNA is TGTGCCAGCAGGGAATACTCCTACGAGCAGTACTTC.

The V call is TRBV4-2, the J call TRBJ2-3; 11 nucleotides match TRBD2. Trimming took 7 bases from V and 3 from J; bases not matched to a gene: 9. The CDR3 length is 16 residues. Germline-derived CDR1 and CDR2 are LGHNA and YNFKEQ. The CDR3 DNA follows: TGTGCCAGCACGGATAGCGGGAGGGCCAGAACAGATACGCAGTATTTT. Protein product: CASTDSGRARTDTQYF.

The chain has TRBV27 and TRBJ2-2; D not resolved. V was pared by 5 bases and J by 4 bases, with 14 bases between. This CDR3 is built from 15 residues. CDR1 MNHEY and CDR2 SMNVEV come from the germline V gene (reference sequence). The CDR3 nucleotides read TGTGCCAGCAGTGAAAGTCGGTACGGCACCGGGGAGCTGTTTTTT. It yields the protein CASSESRYGTGELFF.

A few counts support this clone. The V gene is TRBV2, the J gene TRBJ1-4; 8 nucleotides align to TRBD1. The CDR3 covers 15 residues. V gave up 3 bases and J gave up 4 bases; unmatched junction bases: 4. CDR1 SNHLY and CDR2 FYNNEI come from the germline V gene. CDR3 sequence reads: CASSDMGQVNEKLFF. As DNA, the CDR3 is TGTGCCAGCAGTGATATGGGACAGGTTAATGAAAAACTGTTTTTT.

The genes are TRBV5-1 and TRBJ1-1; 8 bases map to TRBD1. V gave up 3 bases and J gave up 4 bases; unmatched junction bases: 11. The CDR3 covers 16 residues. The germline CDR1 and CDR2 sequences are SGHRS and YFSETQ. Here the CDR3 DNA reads TGCGCCAGCAGCTCCACAGGGGGTGGCGGGGGCACTGAAGCTTTCTTT. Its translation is CASSSTGGGGGTEAFF.

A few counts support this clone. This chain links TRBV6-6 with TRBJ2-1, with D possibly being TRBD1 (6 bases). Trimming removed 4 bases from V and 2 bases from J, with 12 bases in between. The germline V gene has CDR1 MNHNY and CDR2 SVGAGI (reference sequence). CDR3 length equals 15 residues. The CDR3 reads CASSSTRGAYNEQFF. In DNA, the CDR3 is TGTGCCAGCAGTTCCACCAGGGGCGCCTACAATGAGCAGTTCTTC.

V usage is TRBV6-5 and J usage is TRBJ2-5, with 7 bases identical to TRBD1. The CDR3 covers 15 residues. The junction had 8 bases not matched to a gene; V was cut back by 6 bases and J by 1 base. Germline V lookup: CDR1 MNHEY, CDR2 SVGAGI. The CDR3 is CASSTGVVGQETQYF. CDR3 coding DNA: TGTGCCAGCAGCACAGGGGTGGTAGGCCAAGAGACCCAGTACTTC.

CDR3 sequence reads: CASSLGPWGEKLFF. For the CDR3, the DNA is TGTGCCAGCAGCCTAGGGCCATGGGGCGAAAAACTGTTTTTT. The chain has TRBV14 and TRBJ1-4; a possible D gene is TRBD1 (5 bases). The CDR3 is 14 amino acids. Looked up from germline, CDR1 is SGHDN and CDR2 is FVKESK. V lost 4 bases to trimming and J lost 8 bases, with 14 bases between them.

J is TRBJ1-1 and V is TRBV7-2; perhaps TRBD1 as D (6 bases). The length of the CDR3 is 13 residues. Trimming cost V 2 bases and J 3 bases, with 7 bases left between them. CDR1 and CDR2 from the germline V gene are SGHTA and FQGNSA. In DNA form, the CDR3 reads TGTGCCAGCAGCTTAAGGACAGACACTGAAGCTTTCTTT. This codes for CASSLRTDTEAFF.

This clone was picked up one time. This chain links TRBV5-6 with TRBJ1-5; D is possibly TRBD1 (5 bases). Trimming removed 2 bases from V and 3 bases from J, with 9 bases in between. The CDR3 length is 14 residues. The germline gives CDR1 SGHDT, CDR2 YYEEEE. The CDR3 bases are TGTGCCAGCAGCTTTGGGACGGTCAATCAGCCCCAGCATTTT. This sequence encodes CASSFGTVNQPQHF.

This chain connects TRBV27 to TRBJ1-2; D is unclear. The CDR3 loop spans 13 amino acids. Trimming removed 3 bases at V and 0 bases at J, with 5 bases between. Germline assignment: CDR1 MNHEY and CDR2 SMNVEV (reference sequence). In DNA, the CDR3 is TGTGCCAGCAGTTTTTCAACTAACTATGGCTACACCTTC. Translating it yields CASSFSTNYGYTF.

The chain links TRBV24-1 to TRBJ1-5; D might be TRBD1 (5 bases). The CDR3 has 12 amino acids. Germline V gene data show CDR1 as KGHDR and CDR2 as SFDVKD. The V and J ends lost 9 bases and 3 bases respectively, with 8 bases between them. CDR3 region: CATGGANQPQHF. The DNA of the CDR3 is TGTGCCACCGGAGGGGCCAATCAGCCCCAGCATTTT.

The CDR3 DNA sequence: TGCGCCAGCAGCACCGGGACTAGCGGGCGAAAAGAGCAGTTCTTC. It specifies CASSTGTSGRKEQFF. The V gene is TRBV4-1, the J gene TRBJ2-1, with 12 nucleotides matching TRBD2. V gave up 5 bases and J gave up 10 bases; unmatched junction bases: 9. The CDR3 is made up of 15 amino acids. The germline CDR1 and CDR2 sequences are MGHRA and YSYEKL.

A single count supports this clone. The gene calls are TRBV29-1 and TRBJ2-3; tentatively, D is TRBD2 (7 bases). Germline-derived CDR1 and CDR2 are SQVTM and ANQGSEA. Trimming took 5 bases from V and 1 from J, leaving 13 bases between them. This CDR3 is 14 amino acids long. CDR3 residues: CSVSQGGGTDTQYF. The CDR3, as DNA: TGCAGCGTTTCACAGGGAGGGGGCACAGATACGCAGTATTTT.